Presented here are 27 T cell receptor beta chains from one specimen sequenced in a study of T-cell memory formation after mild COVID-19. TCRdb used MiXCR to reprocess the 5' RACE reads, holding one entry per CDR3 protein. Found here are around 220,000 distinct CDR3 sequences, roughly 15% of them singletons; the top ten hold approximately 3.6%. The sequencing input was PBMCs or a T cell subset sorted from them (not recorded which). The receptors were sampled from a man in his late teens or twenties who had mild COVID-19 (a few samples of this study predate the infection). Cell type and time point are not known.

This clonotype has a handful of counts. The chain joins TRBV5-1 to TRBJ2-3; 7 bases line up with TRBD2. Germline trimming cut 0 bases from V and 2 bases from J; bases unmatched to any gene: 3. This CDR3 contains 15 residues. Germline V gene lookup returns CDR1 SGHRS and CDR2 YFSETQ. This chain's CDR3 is CASSLGAGITDTQYF. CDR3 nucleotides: TGCGCCAGCAGCTTGGGAGCGGGGATCACAGATACGCAGTATTTT.

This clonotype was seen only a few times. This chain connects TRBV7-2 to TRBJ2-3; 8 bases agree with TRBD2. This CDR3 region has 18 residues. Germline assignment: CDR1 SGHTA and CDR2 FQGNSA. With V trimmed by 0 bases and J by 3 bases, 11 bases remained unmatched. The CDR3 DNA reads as TGTGCCAGCAGCTTAGCCTCAGGGGCCGGGGGGGAAACAGATACGCAGTATTTT. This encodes CASSLASGAGGETDTQYF.

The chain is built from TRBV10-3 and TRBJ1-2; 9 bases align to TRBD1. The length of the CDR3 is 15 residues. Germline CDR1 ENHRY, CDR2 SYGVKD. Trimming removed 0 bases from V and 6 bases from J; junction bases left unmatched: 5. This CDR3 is CAISESDRGFDGYTF. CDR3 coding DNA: TGTGCCATCAGTGAGTCGGACAGGGGATTTGATGGCTACACCTTC.

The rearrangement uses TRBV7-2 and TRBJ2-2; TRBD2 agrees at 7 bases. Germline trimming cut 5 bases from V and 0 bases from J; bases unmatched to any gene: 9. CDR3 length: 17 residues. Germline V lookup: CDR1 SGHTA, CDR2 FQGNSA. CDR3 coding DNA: TGTGCCAGCAGCCTCGACCCCCGGGGGGCGAACACCGGGGAGCTGTTTTTT. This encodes CASSLDPRGANTGELFF.

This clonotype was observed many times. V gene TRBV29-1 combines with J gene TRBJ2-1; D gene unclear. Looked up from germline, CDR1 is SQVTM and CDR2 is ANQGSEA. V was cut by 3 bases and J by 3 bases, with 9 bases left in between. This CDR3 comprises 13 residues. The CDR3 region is CSVETRFYNEQFF. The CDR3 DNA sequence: TGCAGCGTTGAGACCCGCTTCTACAATGAGCAGTTCTTC.

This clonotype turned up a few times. Here the CDR3 reads CASRTGGNTEAFF. CDR3 coding DNA: TGTGCCAGCAGGACAGGGGGGAACACTGAAGCTTTCTTT. V gene TRBV12-3 or TRBV12-4 combines with J gene TRBJ1-1; 9 nucleotides line up with TRBD1. There are 13 residues in the CDR3. V lost 6 bases and J lost 1; bases outside the gene matches: 0.

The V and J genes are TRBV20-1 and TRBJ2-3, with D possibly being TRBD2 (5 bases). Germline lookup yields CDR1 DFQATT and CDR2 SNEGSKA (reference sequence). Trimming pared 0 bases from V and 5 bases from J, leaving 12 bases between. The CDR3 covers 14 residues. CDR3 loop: CSARDPGKGDTQYF. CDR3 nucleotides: TGCAGTGCTAGAGATCCGGGGAAGGGAGATACGCAGTATTTT.

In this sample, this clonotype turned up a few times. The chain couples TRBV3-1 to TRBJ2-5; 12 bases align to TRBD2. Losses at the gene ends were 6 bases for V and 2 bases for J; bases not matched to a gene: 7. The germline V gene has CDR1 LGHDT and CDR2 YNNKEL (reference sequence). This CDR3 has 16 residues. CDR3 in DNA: TGTGCCAGCAGTCGGACTAGCGGGGACATACAAGAGACCCAGTACTTC. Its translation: CASSRTSGDIQETQYF.

The CDR3 loop is CASSQDREAQKHF. CDR3 nucleotide sequence: TGCGCCAGCAGCCAAGATCGGGAAGCCCAAAAGCATTTT. The V and J genes are TRBV4-1 and TRBJ1-5, with unresolved D. There are 13 residues in the CDR3. Trimming took 0 bases from V and 14 from J, leaving 14 bases between them. Germline V gene sequence: CDR1 MGHRA, CDR2 YSYEKL.

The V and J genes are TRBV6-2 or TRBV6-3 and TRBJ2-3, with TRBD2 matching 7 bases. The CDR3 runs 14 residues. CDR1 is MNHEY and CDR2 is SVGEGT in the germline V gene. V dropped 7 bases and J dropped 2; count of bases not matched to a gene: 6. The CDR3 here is CASNWRGTTDTQYF. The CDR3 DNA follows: TGTGCCAGCAACTGGCGGGGGACCACAGATACGCAGTATTTT.

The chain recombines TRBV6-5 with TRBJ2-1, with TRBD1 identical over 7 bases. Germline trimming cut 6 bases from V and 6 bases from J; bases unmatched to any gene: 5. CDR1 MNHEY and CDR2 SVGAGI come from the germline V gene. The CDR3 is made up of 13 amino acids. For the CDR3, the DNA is TGTGCCAGCAGGTCCCGGGACAGCAATGAGCAGTTCTTC. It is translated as CASRSRDSNEQFF.

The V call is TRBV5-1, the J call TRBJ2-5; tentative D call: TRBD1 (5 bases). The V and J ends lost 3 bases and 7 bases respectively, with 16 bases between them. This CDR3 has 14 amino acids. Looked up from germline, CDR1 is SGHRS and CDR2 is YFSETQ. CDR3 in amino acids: CASSSGVGLVTQYF. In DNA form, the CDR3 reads TGCGCCAGCAGCTCTGGAGTGGGGCTTGTGACCCAGTACTTC.

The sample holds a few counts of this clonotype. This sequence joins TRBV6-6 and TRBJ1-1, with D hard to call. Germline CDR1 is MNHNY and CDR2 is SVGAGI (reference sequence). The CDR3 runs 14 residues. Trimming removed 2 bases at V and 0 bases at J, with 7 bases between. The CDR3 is CASSYRLMNTEAFF. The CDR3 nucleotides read TGTGCCAGCAGTTACCGACTAATGAACACTGAAGCTTTCTTT.

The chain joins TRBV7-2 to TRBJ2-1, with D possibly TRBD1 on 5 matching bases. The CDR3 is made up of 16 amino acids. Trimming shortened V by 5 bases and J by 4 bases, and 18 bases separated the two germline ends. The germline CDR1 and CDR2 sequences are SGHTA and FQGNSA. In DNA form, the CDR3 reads TGTGCCAGCAGCCCGACTTCTAGGGGTTCGTACAATGAGCAGTTCTTC. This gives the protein CASSPTSRGSYNEQFF.

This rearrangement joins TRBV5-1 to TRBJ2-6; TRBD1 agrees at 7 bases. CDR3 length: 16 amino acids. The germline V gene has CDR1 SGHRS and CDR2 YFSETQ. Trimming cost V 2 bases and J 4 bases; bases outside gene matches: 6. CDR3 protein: CASSFTGVAGANVLTF. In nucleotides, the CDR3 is TGCGCCAGCAGCTTTACAGGGGTAGCAGGGGCCAACGTCCTGACTTTC.

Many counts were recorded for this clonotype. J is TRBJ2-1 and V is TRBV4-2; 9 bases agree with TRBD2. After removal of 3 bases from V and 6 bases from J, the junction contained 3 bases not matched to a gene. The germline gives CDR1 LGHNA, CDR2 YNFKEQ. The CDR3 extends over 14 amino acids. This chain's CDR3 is CASSQETSGNEQFF. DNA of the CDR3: TGTGCCAGCAGCCAGGAGACTAGCGGCAATGAGCAGTTCTTC.

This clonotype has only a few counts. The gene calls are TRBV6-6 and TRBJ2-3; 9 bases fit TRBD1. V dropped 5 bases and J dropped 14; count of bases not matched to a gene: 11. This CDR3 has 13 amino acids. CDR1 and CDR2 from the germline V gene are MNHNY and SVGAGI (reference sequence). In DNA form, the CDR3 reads TGTGCCAGCAGTATAGCTCCGGGACAGGGAAGGTATTTT. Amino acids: CASSIAPGQGRYF.

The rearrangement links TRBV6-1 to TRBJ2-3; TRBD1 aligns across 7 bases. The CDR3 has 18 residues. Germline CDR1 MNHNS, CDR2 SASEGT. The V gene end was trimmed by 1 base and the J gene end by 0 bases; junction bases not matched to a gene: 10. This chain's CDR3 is CASSEGLGTAQSTDTQYF. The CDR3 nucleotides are TGTGCCAGCAGTGAAGGCCTCGGGACAGCCCAGAGCACAGATACGCAGTATTTT.

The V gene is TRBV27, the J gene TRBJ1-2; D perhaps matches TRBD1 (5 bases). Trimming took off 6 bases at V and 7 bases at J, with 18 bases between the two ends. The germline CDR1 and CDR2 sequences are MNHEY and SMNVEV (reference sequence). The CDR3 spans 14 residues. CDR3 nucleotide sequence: TGTGCCAGCAGCCCCCTTGGGACCGGGGGTGGCTACACCTTC. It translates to CASSPLGTGGGYTF.

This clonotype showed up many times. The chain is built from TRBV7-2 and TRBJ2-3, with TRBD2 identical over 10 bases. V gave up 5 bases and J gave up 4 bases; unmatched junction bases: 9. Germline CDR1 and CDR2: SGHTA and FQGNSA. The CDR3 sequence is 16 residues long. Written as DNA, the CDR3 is TGTGCCAGCAGCCGAGCTAGCGGGGGAGGGGCAGATACGCAGTATTTT. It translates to CASSRASGGGADTQYF.

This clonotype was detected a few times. The CDR3 nucleotides read TGTGCCAGCAGCTTAGGGATAGGGGCCTCGAACACCGGGGAGCTGTTTTTT. Amino acids: CASSLGIGASNTGELFF. The chain uses TRBV11-2 and TRBJ2-2; possible D gene TRBD1, 5 bases. This CDR3 contains 17 residues. The V and J ends lost 1 base and 0 bases respectively, with 12 bases between them. Looked up from germline, CDR1 is SGHAT and CDR2 is FQNNGV.

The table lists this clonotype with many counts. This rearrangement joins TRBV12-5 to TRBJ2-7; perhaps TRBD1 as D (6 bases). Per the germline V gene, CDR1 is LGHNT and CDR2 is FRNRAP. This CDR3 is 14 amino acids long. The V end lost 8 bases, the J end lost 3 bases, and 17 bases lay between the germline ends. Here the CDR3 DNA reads TGTGCTAGTTCCAACAGGGTGGGTAACTACGAGCAGTACTTC. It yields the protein CASSNRVGNYEQYF.

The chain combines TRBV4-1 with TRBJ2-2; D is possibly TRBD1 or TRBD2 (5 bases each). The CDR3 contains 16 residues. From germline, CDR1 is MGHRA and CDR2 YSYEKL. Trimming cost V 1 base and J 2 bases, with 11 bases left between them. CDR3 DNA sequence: TGCGCCAGCAGCCAAGGAGGGGTCATTAACACCGGGGAGCTGTTTTTT. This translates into CASSQGGVINTGELFF.

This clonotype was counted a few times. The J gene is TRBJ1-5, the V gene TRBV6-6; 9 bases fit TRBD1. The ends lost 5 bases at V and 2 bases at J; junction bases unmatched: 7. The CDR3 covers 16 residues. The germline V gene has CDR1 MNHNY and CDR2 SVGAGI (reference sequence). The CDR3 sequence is CASSRPRDRGNQPQHF. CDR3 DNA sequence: TGTGCCAGCAGTCGCCCCCGGGACAGGGGCAATCAGCCCCAGCATTTT.

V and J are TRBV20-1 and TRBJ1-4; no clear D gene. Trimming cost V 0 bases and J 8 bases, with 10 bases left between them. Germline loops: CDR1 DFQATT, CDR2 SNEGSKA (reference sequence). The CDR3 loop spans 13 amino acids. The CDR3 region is CSARELTKEKLFF. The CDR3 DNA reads TGCAGTGCTAGAGAGCTGACAAAAGAAAAACTGTTTTTT.

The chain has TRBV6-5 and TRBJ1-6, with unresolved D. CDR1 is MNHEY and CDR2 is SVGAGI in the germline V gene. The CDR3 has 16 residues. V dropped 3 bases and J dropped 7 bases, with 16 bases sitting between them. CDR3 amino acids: CASSYLAWTGNSPLHF. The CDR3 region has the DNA TGTGCCAGCAGTTATCTAGCCTGGACGGGGAATTCACCCCTCCACTTT.

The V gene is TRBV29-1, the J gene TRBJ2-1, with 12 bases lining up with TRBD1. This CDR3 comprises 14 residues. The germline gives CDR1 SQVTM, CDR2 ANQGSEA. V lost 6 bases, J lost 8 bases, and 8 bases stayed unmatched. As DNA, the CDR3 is TGCAGCGTGCCCGGGACAGGGGGCTCGGATGAGCAGTTCTTC. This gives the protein CSVPGTGGSDEQFF.